The 23 T cell receptor beta chains presented below share a single source sample, sequenced in a study of T cell responses to AZD1222 COVID-19 vaccine. The assay was immunoSEQ multiplex PCR, and TCRdb's table has in-frame clones only and misses some. The data contain about 110,000 clones, around 82% of them seen just once; the ten biggest clones take up approximately 9.4%. The material was peripheral blood, obtained on day 0 of AZD1222 vaccination. These TCRs come from an adult in good health.

This chain uses TRBV7-9 with TRBJ2-1, with 9 bases fitting TRBD2. The CDR3 runs to 14 residues. Germline V CDR1 and CDR2: SEHNR, FQNEAQ (reference sequence). V lost 8 bases, J lost 9 bases, and 11 bases stayed unmatched. In DNA form, the CDR3 reads TGTGCCAGCTCGAGTAGCGGGAGCAGGGGTGAGCAGTTCTTC. It translates to CASSSSGSRGEQFF.

In this sample, this clone turned up once. The chain recombines TRBV28 with TRBJ1-2; 8 bases align to TRBD1. The CDR3 extends over 14 amino acids. Losses at the gene ends were 2 bases for V and 8 bases for J; bases not matched to a gene: 7. CDR1 is MDHEN, CDR2 SYDVKM, per germline. DNA of the CDR3: TGTGCCAGCAGTTTAATTTCAGGGGGCAAGGGCTACACCTTC. Translating gives CASSLISGGKGYTF.

The chain recombines TRBV4-1 with TRBJ2-4; perhaps TRBD1 as D (6 bases). The CDR3 runs to 17 residues. Trimming stripped 3 bases from V and 1 base from J, with 16 bases between. The germline gives CDR1 MGHRA, CDR2 YSYEKL. The DNA for the CDR3 is TGCGCCAGCAGCCACGGATATGAACAGGGTGCCAAAAACATTCAGTACTTC. Translated, it gives CASSHGYEQGAKNIQYF.

The chain recombines TRBV4-2 with TRBJ2-3; maybe TRBD1 (5 bases). The CDR3 extends over 17 amino acids. Germline V gene sequence: CDR1 LGHNA, CDR2 YNFKEQ. Trimming cost V 0 bases and J 0 bases, with 13 bases left between them. In DNA form, the CDR3 reads TGTGCCAGCAGCCAAGAAATGAAGCCAGGGAGCACAGATACGCAGTATTTT. Its translation: CASSQEMKPGSTDTQYF.

The chain couples TRBV5-1 to TRBJ2-1, with 8 bases lining up with TRBD1. V shed 4 bases and J 4 bases; nucleotides not matched to a gene: 4. The length of the CDR3 is 14 residues. CDR1 and CDR2 (germline): SGHRS, YFSETQ. DNA for the CDR3: TGCGCCAGCAGCGCCCGGGACAGGTACAATGAGCAGTTCTTC. It is translated as CASSARDRYNEQFF.

This sequence joins TRBV19 and TRBJ2-5, with D perhaps TRBD1 or TRBD2 (5 bases each). Trimming took 6 bases from V and 5 from J, leaving 13 bases between them. Looked up from germline, CDR1 is LNHDA and CDR2 is SQIVND (reference sequence). This CDR3 region has 13 residues. The CDR3 spells CASSMPGTETQYF. In DNA form, the CDR3 reads TGTGCCAGTAGCATGCCAGGGACGGAGACCCAGTACTTC.

This chain links TRBV27 with TRBJ2-1; D may be TRBD2 (5 bases). The germline V and J ends were trimmed by 7 bases and 8 bases, with 18 bases remaining between them. CDR1 is MNHEY, CDR2 SMNVEV, per germline (reference sequence). CDR3 length: 14 residues. The CDR3, as DNA: TGTGCCAGCACCGACCGAGGGAGTGAGGATGAGCAGTTCTTC. It specifies CASTDRGSEDEQFF.

This clone was seen more than once but under ten times. V gene TRBV11-2 combines with J gene TRBJ1-4; TRBD1 is a possible D gene (5 bases). Germline assignment: CDR1 SGHAT and CDR2 FQNNGV. The V and J ends lost 7 bases and 2 bases respectively, with 17 bases between them. The CDR3 is made up of 16 amino acids. CDR3 amino acids: CASKPPGGGTNEKLFF. As DNA, the CDR3 is TGTGCCAGCAAACCCCCCGGGGGGGGGACTAATGAAAAACTGTTTTTT. The whole variable domain, remainder taken from reference TRBV11-2 and TRBJ1-4, is EAGVAQSPRYKIIEKRQSVAFWCNPISGHATLYWYQQILGQGPKLLIQFQNNGVVDDSQLPKDRFSAERLKGVDSTLKIQPAKLEDSAVYLCASKPPGGGTNEKLFFGSGTQLSVL.

CDR3 residues: CASSLAPSGRNEQFF. CDR3 sequence (DNA): TGTGCCAGCAGCTTAGCGCCTAGCGGGAGGAATGAGCAGTTCTTC. The rearrangement uses TRBV7-2 and TRBJ2-1; 11 nucleotides match TRBD2. With V trimmed by 0 bases and J by 7 bases, 2 bases remained unmatched. This CDR3 has 15 residues. Looked up from germline, CDR1 is SGHTA and CDR2 is FQGNSA.

The chain links TRBV7-6 to TRBJ1-3; TRBD1 matches at 8 bases. Germline V gene sequence: CDR1 SGHVS, CDR2 FNYEAQ. Trimming cost V 3 bases and J 1 base; bases outside gene matches: 5. The CDR3 is 16 residues long. The DNA for the CDR3 is TGTGCCAGCAGCTTCGGACAGGGCCTTTCTGGAAACACCATATATTTT. This codes for CASSFGQGLSGNTIYF.

A single count supports this clone. The chain recombines TRBV10-3 with TRBJ2-1; 7 bases are shared with TRBD2. Germline V gene data show CDR1 as ENHRY and CDR2 as SYGVKD. The J segment lost 5 bases and the V segment lost 6 bases, leaving 10 bases of the junction unmatched. This CDR3 has 15 amino acids. The CDR3 DNA is TGTGCCATCAGGGGAAGGGAGGGCCGCCACAATGAGCAGTTCTTC. This encodes CAIRGREGRHNEQFF.

J is TRBJ2-2 and V is TRBV25-1; TRBD2 is a possible D gene (5 bases). Per germline, CDR1 MGHDK and CDR2 SYGVNS. Trimming stripped 6 bases from V and 5 bases from J, with 13 bases between. This CDR3 contains 14 residues. DNA for the CDR3: TGTGCCAGCAGCCCCCACCCGGGGACCGGGGAGCTGTTTTTT. This translates into CASSPHPGTGELFF.

The V gene is TRBV6-5, the J gene TRBJ1-6; D is uncertain. The V gene lost 0 bases and the J gene lost 8 bases, with 5 bases spanning the gap. The CDR3 loop spans 13 amino acids. Germline V gene data show CDR1 as MNHEY and CDR2 as SVGAGI. The CDR3 reads CASSYSADSPLHF. The CDR3 nucleotides read TGTGCCAGCAGTTACTCGGCAGATTCACCCCTCCACTTT.

In its sample, this clone was seen a few times. This sequence joins TRBV6-5 and TRBJ1-6; D gene unclear. The V end lost 6 bases, the J end lost 8 bases, and 8 bases lay between the germline ends. Germline CDR1 MNHEY, CDR2 SVGAGI. The CDR3 is 12 amino acids. CDR3 bases: TGTGCCAGCAGCAAAAATCATTCACCCCTCCACTTT. It specifies CASSKNHSPLHF.

The chain employs TRBV5-1 and TRBJ2-5; D gene uncertain. V was pared by 6 bases and J by 3 bases, with 12 bases between. CDR1 is SGHRS, CDR2 YFSETQ, per germline. The CDR3 is 13 amino acids. The CDR3 nucleotides are TGCGCCAGCAATTTGATTGGGGAAGAGACCCAGTACTTC. Residues: CASNLIGEETQYF.

This rearrangement joins TRBV27 to TRBJ2-1; D is unresolved. The V end lost 0 bases, the J end lost 0 bases, and 3 bases lay between the germline ends. Germline V gene sequence: CDR1 MNHEY, CDR2 SMNVEV (reference sequence). This CDR3 spans 14 amino acids. CDR3 in DNA: TGTGCCAGCAGTTTATCCAACTCCTACAATGAGCAGTTCTTC. Translated: CASSLSNSYNEQFF.

For the CDR3, the DNA is TGTGCCACCCTGATGATTGAAGCTTTCTTT. It encodes CATLMIEAFF. The J gene is TRBJ1-1, the V gene TRBV7-9; D gene unclear. Trimming removed 10 bases at V and 7 bases at J, with 10 bases between. In germline, CDR1 is SEHNR, CDR2 FQNEAQ (reference sequence). CDR3 length equals 10 residues.

V gene TRBV27 combines with J gene TRBJ1-6, with D uncertain. Trimming shortened V by 6 bases and J by 3 bases, and 12 bases separated the two germline ends. Looked up from germline, CDR1 is MNHEY and CDR2 is SMNVEV (reference sequence). This CDR3 spans 15 amino acids. The CDR3 loop is CASSPPQLYNSPLHF. Written as DNA, the CDR3 is TGTGCCAGCAGCCCCCCGCAGCTCTATAATTCACCCCTCCACTTT.

The chain carries TRBV5-6 and TRBJ1-5, with D possibly being TRBD1 (5 bases). CDR1 is SGHDT and CDR2 is YYEEEE in the germline V gene. CDR3 length: 14 residues. V was pared by 1 base and J by 7 bases, with 12 bases between. The CDR3 coding sequence is TGTGCCAGCAGCTTGCGGGGGGTTGGGCAGCCCCAGCATTTT. It yields the protein CASSLRGVGQPQHF.

On this clone: The sample carries other DNA sequences with the same CDR3. This chain links TRBV11-2 with TRBJ1-1; 8 bases fit TRBD1. This CDR3 comprises 14 residues. The ends lost 3 bases at V and 1 base at J; junction bases unmatched: 1. From germline, CDR1 is SGHAT and CDR2 FQNNGV. In nucleotides, the CDR3 is TGTGCCAGCAGCTTTGGACAGGGGAACACTGAAGCTTTCTTT. This gives the protein CASSFGQGNTEAFF. Using reference TRBV11-2 and TRBJ1-1 for the parts outside the CDR3, the full variable domain is EAGVAQSPRYKIIEKRQSVAFWCNPISGHATLYWYQQILGQGPKLLIQFQNNGVVDDSQLPKDRFSAERLKGVDSTLKIQPAKLEDSAVYLCASSFGQGNTEAFFGQGTRLTVV.

The rearrangement uses TRBV6-1 and TRBJ1-5; no clear D gene. The CDR3 length is 14 residues. Trimming stripped 2 bases from V and 2 bases from J, with 7 bases between. Germline V gives CDR1 MNHNS, CDR2 SASEGT. The CDR3 DNA reads TGTGCCAGCAGTGAACGTGACGGCAATCAGCCCCAGCATTTT. Protein: CASSERDGNQPQHF.

The genes are TRBV2 and TRBJ1-5, with 7 nucleotides matching TRBD1. V dropped 6 bases and J dropped 0; count of bases not matched to a gene: 8. Germline CDR1 reads SNHLY; CDR2 reads FYNNEI. The CDR3 has 16 amino acids. The CDR3 region is CASRLDRNYSNQPQHF. The CDR3 DNA follows: TGTGCCAGCAGATTGGACAGGAACTATAGCAATCAGCCCCAGCATTTT.

As DNA, the CDR3 is TGTGCCAGCAGGATGGACAGGGGCTATGGCTACACCTTC. Its protein product is CASRMDRGYGYTF. The chain has TRBV6-5 and TRBJ1-2, with TRBD1 matching 9 bases. V was clipped by 6 bases and J by 4 bases; unmatched bases: 3. The CDR3 runs 13 residues. Germline assignment: CDR1 MNHEY and CDR2 SVGAGI.